Detailed here is one T cell receptor (beta chain). The antigen is not known. V lost 0 bases and J lost 1, with 13 bases in between. The germline V gene has CDR1 SGHRS and CDR2 YFSETQ. The length of the CDR3 is 16 residues. The table came from immunoSEQ multiplex PCR; TCRdb's copy has only in-frame clones and leaves some out. This sample has some 110,000 clones, with about four fifths found just once. The entry originates in a study of T cell responses to AZD1222 COVID-19 vaccine. Findings and limits, study-wide: Most donors were white British and more were female, and clonal diversity was possibly underestimated. The study sampled repertoires only after the peak T cell response. Spike-specific TCR breadth and depth were elevated following two AZD1222 doses. Along spike, vaccine-associated CD4 TCRs were found throughout, with dominance at 160-218 and 743-854.

This chain connects TRBV5-1 to TRBJ1-2; D not resolved. The sequencing used peripheral blood, collected on day 0 of AZD1222 vaccination. The clonotype comes from an adult in good health. For the CDR3, the DNA is TGCGCCAGCAGCTTGGTTTCTCTCGCACTTAACTATGGCTACACCTTC. Its translation is CASSLVSLALNYGYTF.